These 28 T cell receptor beta chains were sequenced from one sample in a study of T cells in Graves' hyperthyroidism and ophthalmopathy. From RNA transcripts, TCR beta CDR3 regions were amplified. RT-PCR in the first round (using the HTBI primer set) targeted the TCR CDR3. TCRdb called the multiplex PCR reads again in MiXCR, with one record for every CDR3 protein. The sample yields about 640,000 distinct CDR3 sequences, around 21% seen once. The specimen sequenced was blood. The origin of the receptors is a man under 40 with Graves' ophthalmopathy.

This clonotype was found many times. This chain links TRBV14 with TRBJ2-3; D remains ambiguous. CDR1 and CDR2 from the germline V gene are SGHDN and FVKESK. The CDR3 extends over 17 amino acids. V shed 2 bases and J shed 1 base, with 16 bases lying between them. The DNA for the CDR3 is TGTGCCAGCAGCCAACACGACGGAGTTGGACGCACAGATACGCAGTATTTT. Its protein is CASSQHDGVGRTDTQYF.

This clonotype was seen only a few times. J is TRBJ2-7 and V is TRBV7-8; TRBD2 matches 10 bases. The CDR3 runs to 18 residues. V lost 3 bases to trimming and J lost 2 bases; unmatched junction nucleotides: 13. Germline V lookup: CDR1 SGHVS, CDR2 FQNEAQ. CDR3 protein: CASSFGLAEGPGPYEQYF. Written as DNA, the CDR3 is TGTGCCAGCAGCTTCGGACTAGCGGAAGGGCCAGGGCCCTACGAGCAGTACTTC.

This clonotype was seen only a few times. This rearrangement joins TRBV3-1 to TRBJ2-1; 8 positions match TRBD2. Per the germline V gene, CDR1 is LGHDT and CDR2 is YNNKEL (reference sequence). The length of the CDR3 is 15 residues. V was pared by 4 bases and J by 10 bases, with 12 bases of the junction left unmatched. Written as DNA, the CDR3 is TGTGCCAGCAGCCCGGGACTAGTGGGAGGTCGCGAGCAGTTCTTC. As protein: CASSPGLVGGREQFF.

A few counts support this clonotype. The chain is built from TRBV20-1 and TRBJ2-5; 8 positions match TRBD2. CDR3 length: 17 residues. V lost 0 bases, J lost 1 base, and 10 bases stayed unmatched. Germline V lookup: CDR1 DFQATT, CDR2 SNEGSKA (reference sequence). Written as DNA, the CDR3 is TGCAGTGCTAGAGATTGGGCTAGCGGGTATAGCCAAGAGACCCAGTACTTC. Its protein is CSARDWASGYSQETQYF.

The rearrangement uses TRBV18 and TRBJ2-7; TRBD1 matches 10 bases. V dropped 3 bases and J dropped 0; count of bases not matched to a gene: 2. Per germline, CDR1 KGHSH and CDR2 LQKENI. CDR3 length: 15 amino acids. CDR3 region: CASSPTGGASYEQYF. In DNA, the CDR3 is TGTGCCAGCTCACCGACAGGGGGCGCCTCCTACGAGCAGTACTTC.

This clonotype was counted only a few times. This chain connects TRBV12-3 or TRBV12-4 to TRBJ1-1; the D is unclear. The CDR3 has 12 amino acids. V was cut by 6 bases and J by 8 bases, with 13 bases left in between. CDR3 bases: TGTGCCAGCAGGCAGACGACGGAAGAAGCTTTCTTT. Amino acid sequence: CASRQTTEEAFF.

The rearrangement links TRBV6-1 to TRBJ2-1, with 9 bases fitting TRBD2. Germline CDR1 and CDR2: MNHNS and SASEGT. The trim removed 6 bases at V and 9 bases at J, leaving 9 bases unmatched. CDR3 length equals 14 residues. The CDR3 region is CASSTGLAISEQFF. The CDR3 bases are TGTGCCAGCAGCACGGGACTAGCTATCAGTGAGCAGTTCTTC.

In this sample, this clonotype turned up many times. This rearrangement joins TRBV2 to TRBJ1-1, with D perhaps TRBD1 (6 bases). CDR3 size: 15 residues. Trimming cost V 7 bases and J 1 base, with 16 bases left between them. In germline, CDR1 is SNHLY, CDR2 FYNNEI. The CDR3 here is CASIRGQGTNTEAFF. CDR3 nucleotide sequence: TGTGCCAGCATTCGAGGGCAGGGGACGAACACTGAAGCTTTCTTT.

A word on this clonotype: One end of the junction does not line up with germline, which may come from a read error. The chain combines TRBV30 with TRBJ2-3, with D possibly being TRBD2 (5 bases). From germline, CDR1 is GTSNPN and CDR2 SVGIG (reference sequence). CDR3 length: 16 residues. The DNA for the CDR3 is TGTGCCCGGAGTGACGTACTAGTCCGAAGCACAGATACGCAGTATTTT. Protein product: CARSDVLVRSTDTQYF.

The V and J genes are TRBV7-9 and TRBJ2-1, with a possible D match to TRBD2 (6 bases). This CDR3 is 14 amino acids long. Looked up from germline, CDR1 is SEHNR and CDR2 is FQNEAQ (reference sequence). With 4 bases removed from V and 8 bases from J, the gap between germline ends came to 15 bases. CDR3 nucleotide sequence: TGTGCCAGCAGCTCAACGCCACCGGGGGATGAGCAGTTCTTC. This gives the protein CASSSTPPGDEQFF.

The V call is TRBV12-3 or TRBV12-4, the J call TRBJ1-4; 9 bases line up with TRBD1. V trimming: 4 bases; J trimming: 7 bases; junction bases outside the gene matches: 4. The CDR3 runs 14 residues. The CDR3 DNA sequence: TGTGCCAGCAGTTATACAGGGGGCAGTGAAAAACTGTTTTTT. Amino acid sequence: CASSYTGGSEKLFF.

The genes are TRBV7-9 and TRBJ2-5; 13 positions agree with TRBD2. The CDR3 totals 16 residues. From germline, CDR1 is SEHNR and CDR2 FQNEAQ (reference sequence). J was trimmed by 5 bases and V by 4 bases; bases with no gene match: 7. The CDR3 DNA sequence: TGTGCCAGCAGCTCCGGACTAGCGGGAGTCCTGGAGACCCAGTACTTC. Encoded protein: CASSSGLAGVLETQYF.

The rearrangement uses TRBV7-9 and TRBJ2-1; 9 nucleotides match TRBD2. The CDR3 is 13 residues long. V lost 6 bases, J lost 8 bases, and 5 bases stayed unmatched. Germline CDR1 SEHNR, CDR2 FQNEAQ (reference sequence). In DNA, the CDR3 is TGTGCCAGCAGTGGCGGGAGGGTCGATGAGCAGTTCTTC. It translates to CASSGGRVDEQFF.

This clonotype has only a few counts. This rearrangement joins TRBV25-1 to TRBJ1-5, with 11 bases aligning to TRBD1. The V gene end was trimmed by 3 bases and the J gene end by 0 bases; junction bases not matched to a gene: 10. The germline CDR1 and CDR2 sequences are MGHDK and SYGVNS. The CDR3 spans 19 residues. CDR3 DNA: TGTGCCAGCAGTGATTTGGGGACAGGGGGGAACTATAGCAATCAGCCCCAGCATTTT. Its translation is CASSDLGTGGNYSNQPQHF.

The CDR3 sequence is CASSLRTYFLTGNTIYF. CDR3 DNA: TGTGCCAGCAGCTTAAGGACATATTTCCTGACTGGAAACACCATATATTTT. The chain carries TRBV7-9 and TRBJ1-3; D may be TRBD1 (5 bases). The CDR3 is made up of 17 amino acids. The V end lost 2 bases, the J end lost 2 bases, and 16 bases lay between the germline ends. Germline V CDR1 and CDR2: SEHNR, FQNEAQ (reference sequence). The full variable domain, completed using reference TRBV7-9 and TRBJ1-3, is DTGVSQNPRHKITKRGQNVTFRCDPISEHNRLYWYRQTLGQGPEFLTYFQNEAQLEKSRLLSDRFSAERPKGSFSTLEIQRTEQGDSAMYLCASSLRTYFLTGNTIYFGEGSWLTVV.

This clonotype was seen a handful of times. The V and J genes are TRBV20-1 and TRBJ2-1; D not certain. V was pared by 5 bases and J by 8 bases, with 10 bases between. CDR1 and CDR2 from the germline V gene are DFQATT and SNEGSKA (reference sequence). CDR3 length equals 11 residues. CDR3 coding DNA: TGCAGTGCTGCCCACTCCCATGAGCAGTTCTTC. This gives the protein CSAAHSHEQFF.

The genes are TRBV18 and TRBJ2-5, with D possibly TRBD1 on 6 matching bases. Trimming removed 1 base at V and 2 bases at J, with 11 bases between. This CDR3 spans 15 amino acids. CDR1 is KGHSH, CDR2 LQKENI, per germline. The DNA of the CDR3 is TGTGCCAGCTCACCACTGGTGGGGGCTCAAGAGACCCAGTACTTC. Translated, it gives CASSPLVGAQETQYF.

This clonotype was detected only a few times. J is TRBJ1-1 and V is TRBV5-8; 9 nucleotides agree with TRBD1. Looked up from germline, CDR1 is SGHTS and CDR2 is YDEGEE. The V segment lost 1 base and the J segment 5 bases; nucleotides outside the gene matches: 3. The CDR3 spans 14 residues. CDR3 nucleotide sequence: TGTGCCAGCAGCTTGTCGACAGGGGGGACTGAAGCTTTCTTT. Its translation: CASSLSTGGTEAFF.

This clonotype showed up many times. This sequence joins TRBV6-1 and TRBJ1-2, with D unclear. CDR3 size: 14 residues. The V gene's germline CDR1 is MNHNS and CDR2 SASEGT. V dropped 0 bases and J dropped 3 bases, with 8 bases sitting between them. This CDR3 is CASSEAGSYYGYTF. The CDR3 bases are TGTGCCAGCAGTGAAGCAGGCAGTTACTATGGCTACACCTTC.

There are a few counts of this clonotype. The chain joins TRBV6-1 to TRBJ1-2, with 8 bases aligning to TRBD1. The CDR3 is made up of 14 amino acids. CDR1 is MNHNS and CDR2 is SASEGT in the germline V gene. J lost 7 bases, V lost 7 bases, and 11 bases had no gene match. This CDR3 reads CASTYSTGGSGYTF. The CDR3 DNA reads as TGTGCCAGCACCTACTCCACAGGGGGAAGTGGCTACACCTTC.

The table lists this clonotype with a few counts. The rearrangement uses TRBV9 and TRBJ1-5; no definite D call. The CDR3 is made up of 13 amino acids. Germline CDR1 and CDR2: SGDLS and YYNGEE. Deletions cut 2 bases from V and 2 bases from J, with 5 bases between. CDR3 in amino acids: CASSVNGNQPQHF. The CDR3 DNA reads TGTGCCAGCAGCGTTAACGGCAATCAGCCCCAGCATTTT.

This clonotype was found many times. The J gene is TRBJ2-1, the V gene TRBV11-2; TRBD2 is a possible D gene (6 bases). The germline CDR1 and CDR2 sequences are SGHAT and FQNNGV. There are 17 residues in the CDR3. The ends were cut back, 4 bases at V and 0 bases at J, with 16 bases in the middle. CDR3 sequence (DNA): TGTGCCAGCAGCTCCCGGACTATCCAGAGCTCCTACAATGAGCAGTTCTTC. Translated, it gives CASSSRTIQSSYNEQFF.

The chain combines TRBV6-1 with TRBJ2-3; unclear D gene. Germline V gene lookup returns CDR1 MNHNS and CDR2 SASEGT. This CDR3 comprises 15 residues. The V end was cut by 2 bases, the J end by 0 bases, with 9 bases between. The CDR3 reads CASSEFGRSTDTQYF. CDR3 coding DNA: TGTGCCAGCAGTGAATTTGGCAGAAGCACAGATACGCAGTATTTT.

This clonotype was seen many times. V is TRBV12-3 or TRBV12-4 and J is TRBJ1-1; D may be TRBD1 (6 bases). The CDR3 sequence is 13 residues long. V was cut by 5 bases and J by 5 bases, with 12 bases left in between. The CDR3 DNA sequence: TGTGCCAGCAGTGCGGGACAAACTACTGAAGCTTTCTTT. Its translation is CASSAGQTTEAFF.

The chain joins TRBV10-1 to TRBJ2-1, with 8 bases that match TRBD2. Per the germline V gene, CDR1 is WNHNN and CDR2 is SYGVQD (reference sequence). V was clipped by 0 bases and J by 4 bases; unmatched bases: 5. This CDR3 region has 16 residues. In DNA, the CDR3 is TGCGCCAGCAGTGAGTCCATAGCGGGAAAGTACAATGAGCAGTTCTTC. Translating it yields CASSESIAGKYNEQFF.

This clonotype has a count of ten or more. The chain recombines TRBV11-2 with TRBJ2-7; the match to TRBD2 covers 7 bases. V trimming: 5 bases; J trimming: 3 bases; junction bases outside the gene matches: 13. Germline V lookup: CDR1 SGHAT, CDR2 FQNNGV. This CDR3 comprises 16 residues. The CDR3 DNA is TGTGCCAGCAGCCCTAGCAACGGGGGAGGGCACTACGAGCAGTACTTC. It codes for CASSPSNGGGHYEQYF.

The J gene is TRBJ1-6, the V gene TRBV6-1; D ambiguous. V lost 1 base, J lost 7 bases, and 5 bases lay in between. CDR1 and CDR2 from the germline V gene are MNHNS and SASEGT. The CDR3 has 13 residues. For the CDR3, the DNA is TGTGCCAGCAGTGAAGTAGGGAATTCACCCCTCCACTTT. Protein product: CASSEVGNSPLHF.

This clonotype came up a few times. V usage is TRBV24-1 and J usage is TRBJ1-2; 7 positions match TRBD1. The CDR3 has 13 amino acids. V lost 7 bases, J lost 2 bases, and 3 bases stayed unmatched. In germline, CDR1 is KGHDR, CDR2 SFDVKD. The CDR3 region is CATSRDSNYGYTF. CDR3 nucleotide sequence: TGTGCCACCAGCCGGGACAGCAACTATGGCTACACCTTC.